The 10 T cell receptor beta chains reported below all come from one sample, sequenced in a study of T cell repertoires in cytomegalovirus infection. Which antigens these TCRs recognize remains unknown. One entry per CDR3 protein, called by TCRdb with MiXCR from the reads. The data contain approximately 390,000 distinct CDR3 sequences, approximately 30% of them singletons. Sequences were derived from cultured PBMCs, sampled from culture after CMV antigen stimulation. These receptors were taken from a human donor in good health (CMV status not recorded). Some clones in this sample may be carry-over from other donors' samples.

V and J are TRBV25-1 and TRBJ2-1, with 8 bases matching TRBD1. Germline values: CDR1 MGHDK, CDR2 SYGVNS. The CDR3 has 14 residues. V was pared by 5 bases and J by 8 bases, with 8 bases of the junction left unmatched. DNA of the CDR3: TGTGCCAGCAGTTACCGGGACAGGCTTCATGAGCAGTTCTTC. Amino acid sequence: CASSYRDRLHEQFF. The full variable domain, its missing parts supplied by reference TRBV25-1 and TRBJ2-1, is EADIYQTPRYLVIGTGKKITLECSQTMGHDKMYWYQQDPGMELHLIHYSYGVNSTEKGDLSSESTVSRIRTEHFPLTLESARPSHTSQYLCASSYRDRLHEQFFGPGTRLTVL.

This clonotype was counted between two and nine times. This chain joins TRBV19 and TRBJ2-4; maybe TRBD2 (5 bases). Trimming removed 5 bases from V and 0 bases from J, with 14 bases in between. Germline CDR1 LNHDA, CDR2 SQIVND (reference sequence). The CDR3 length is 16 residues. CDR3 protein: CASSRSGALAKNIQYF. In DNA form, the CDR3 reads TGTGCCAGTAGTCGAAGCGGAGCGCTAGCCAAAAACATTCAGTACTTC.

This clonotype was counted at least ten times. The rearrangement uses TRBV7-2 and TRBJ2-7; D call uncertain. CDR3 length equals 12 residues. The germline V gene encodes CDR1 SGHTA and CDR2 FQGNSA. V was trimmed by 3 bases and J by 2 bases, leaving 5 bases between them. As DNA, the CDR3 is TGTGCCAGCAGCTTGACTGCCTACGAGCAGTACTTC. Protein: CASSLTAYEQYF.

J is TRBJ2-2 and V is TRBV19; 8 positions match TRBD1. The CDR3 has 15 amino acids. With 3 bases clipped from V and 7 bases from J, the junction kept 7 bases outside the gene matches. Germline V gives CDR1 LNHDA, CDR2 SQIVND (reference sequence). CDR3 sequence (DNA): TGTGCCAGTAGTATCCAGGACAGGGCGATCGGGGAGCTGTTTTTT. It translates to CASSIQDRAIGELFF.

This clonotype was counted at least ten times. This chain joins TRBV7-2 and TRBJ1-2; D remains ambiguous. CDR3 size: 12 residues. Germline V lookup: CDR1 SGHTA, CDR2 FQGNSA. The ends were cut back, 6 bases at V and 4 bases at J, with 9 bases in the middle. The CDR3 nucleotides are TGTGCCAGCAGAGGGAATGTCTATGGCTACACCTTC. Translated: CASRGNVYGYTF.

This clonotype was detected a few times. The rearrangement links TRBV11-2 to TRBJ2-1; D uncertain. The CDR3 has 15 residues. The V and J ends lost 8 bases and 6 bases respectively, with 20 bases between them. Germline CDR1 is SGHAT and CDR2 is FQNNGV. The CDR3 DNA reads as TGTGCCAGCTCCACAGTGGCAGGCACGGGCAATGAGCAGTTCTTC. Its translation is CASSTVAGTGNEQFF.

This CDR3 is CASSRRGGTGELFF. CDR3 nucleotides: TGTGCCAGCAGCCGCAGGGGTGGCACCGGGGAGCTGTTTTTT. The chain carries TRBV7-8 and TRBJ2-2; tentative D call: TRBD1 (6 bases). This CDR3 has 14 amino acids. Germline values: CDR1 SGHVS, CDR2 FQNEAQ. V lost 5 bases and J 4 bases, leaving 11 bases between the germline ends.

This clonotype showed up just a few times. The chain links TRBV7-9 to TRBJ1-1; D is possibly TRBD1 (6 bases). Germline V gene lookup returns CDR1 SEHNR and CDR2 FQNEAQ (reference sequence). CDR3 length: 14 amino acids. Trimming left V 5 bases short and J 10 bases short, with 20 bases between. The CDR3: CASSVTPDSSGAFF. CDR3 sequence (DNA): TGTGCCAGCAGCGTCACCCCGGACAGTTCCGGAGCTTTCTTT.

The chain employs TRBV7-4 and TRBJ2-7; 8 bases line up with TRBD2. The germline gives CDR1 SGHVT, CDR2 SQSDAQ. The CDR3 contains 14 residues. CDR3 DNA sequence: TGTGCCAGCAGCTTCACTAGCGGCTCCTACGAGCAGAACGTC. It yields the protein CASSFTSGSYEQNV.

The CDR3 here is CASTDWVESLHEKLFF. The CDR3 DNA reads as TGTGCCAGCACCGATTGGGTAGAGAGCCTCCATGAAAAACTGTTTTTT. The chain carries TRBV6-2 or TRBV6-3 and TRBJ1-4; D unresolved. V was cut by 7 bases and J by 6 bases, with 21 bases left in between. Germline lookup yields CDR1 MNHEY and CDR2 SVGEGT. The CDR3 extends over 16 amino acids.